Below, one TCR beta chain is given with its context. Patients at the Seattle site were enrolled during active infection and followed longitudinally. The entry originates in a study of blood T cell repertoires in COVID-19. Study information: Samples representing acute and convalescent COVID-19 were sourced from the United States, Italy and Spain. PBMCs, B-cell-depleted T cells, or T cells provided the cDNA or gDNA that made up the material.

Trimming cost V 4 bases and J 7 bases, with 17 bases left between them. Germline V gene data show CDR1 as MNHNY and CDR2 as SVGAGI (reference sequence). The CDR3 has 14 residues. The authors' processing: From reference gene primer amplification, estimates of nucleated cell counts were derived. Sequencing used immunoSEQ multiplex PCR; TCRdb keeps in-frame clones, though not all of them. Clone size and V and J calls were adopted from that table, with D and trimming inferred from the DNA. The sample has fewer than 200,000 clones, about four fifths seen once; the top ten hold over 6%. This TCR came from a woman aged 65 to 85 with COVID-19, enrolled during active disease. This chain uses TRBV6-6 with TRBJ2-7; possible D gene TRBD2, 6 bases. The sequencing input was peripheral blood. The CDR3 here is CASSFGSGTGEQYF. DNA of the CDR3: TGTGCCAGCAGTTTCGGGAGCGGTACGGGAGAGCAGTACTTC.